The 10 T cell receptor beta chains given below trace back to one sample, sequenced in a study of vaccination effects on CD4 cells after COVID-19. Before sequencing, viral peptide pools were used by the ViraFEST assay to expand antigen-specific CD4+ T cells. At the end of around 11 days of culture, CD4+ T cells were isolated. Nobody among the vaccine recipients had prior SARS-CoV-2 infection (nucleocapsid antibodies were negative). These receptors lack a known antigen. Assay: immunoSEQ multiplex PCR; the TCRdb copy retains only in-frame clones and omits some. The sample holds some 60,000 clones, roughly four fifths seen once. Sequences were derived from CD4+ T cells from PBMCs cultured with HCoV-NL63 spike peptides, sampled before COVID-19 vaccination. The receptors come from a human donor who received a COVID-19 vaccine.

The chain combines TRBV6-5 with TRBJ1-2; 8 nucleotides align to TRBD1. The CDR3 has 16 amino acids. V dropped 2 bases and J dropped 8; count of bases not matched to a gene: 13. Looked up from germline, CDR1 is MNHEY and CDR2 is SVGAGI. CDR3 region: CASSYVTGVPISGYTF. The CDR3 nucleotides are TGTGCCAGCAGTTACGTGACAGGGGTACCAATCTCGGGCTACACCTTC.

The V call is TRBV30, the J call TRBJ2-1; 12 bases align to TRBD1. J gave up 7 bases and V 5 bases, and 9 bases lay outside the gene matches. The length of the CDR3 is 15 residues. The germline gives CDR1 GTSNPN, CDR2 SVGIG (reference sequence). The DNA for the CDR3 is TGTGCCTGGGAAACCGGGACAGGGGGCTGGAATGAGCAGTTCTTC. It yields the protein CAWETGTGGWNEQFF.

V is TRBV12-5 and J is TRBJ2-1, with D tentatively TRBD1 or TRBD2 (6 bases each). The CDR3 length is 14 residues. CDR1 is LGHNT and CDR2 is FRNRAP in the germline V gene. V was clipped by 5 bases and J by 7 bases, with 15 bases between them. CDR3 in amino acids: CASGRGQVINEQFF. Written as DNA, the CDR3 is TGTGCTAGTGGTCGGGGGCAGGTTATTAATGAGCAGTTCTTC.

In the case of this clone: Its ends do not fully match the called genes, so a read error is possible. The chain links TRBV18 to TRBJ2-1; possibly TRBD2 for D (5 bases). The CDR3 has 14 residues. Germline CDR1 and CDR2: KGHSH and LQKENI. As DNA, the CDR3 is TGTGCCAGCTCACCCGTAAAATCGTTGAGGGAACGGGTCTTC. Translating gives CASSPVKSLRERVF.

In its sample, this clone was seen once. The chain uses TRBV5-6 and TRBJ2-3; perhaps TRBD2 as D (6 bases). CDR1 SGHDT and CDR2 YYEEEE come from the germline V gene. V lost 4 bases and J 1 base, leaving 13 bases between the germline ends. The CDR3 has 15 residues. The CDR3 protein is CASSLVGLRTDTQYF. The CDR3 DNA reads TGTGCCAGCAGCCTGGTGGGACTTCGCACAGATACGCAGTATTTT.

This chain joins TRBV7-2 and TRBJ2-3; 8 bases are a match to TRBD2. J was trimmed by 2 bases and V by 5 bases; bases with no gene match: 9. In germline, CDR1 is SGHTA, CDR2 FQGNSA. The CDR3 runs 16 residues. The CDR3 is CASSRIAGSYTDTQYF. CDR3 nucleotide sequence: TGTGCCAGCAGCAGAATAGCGGGGTCTTACACAGATACGCAGTATTTT.

The V and J genes are TRBV5-1 and TRBJ1-4; no clear D. CDR1 is SGHRS, CDR2 YFSETQ, per germline. V lost 2 bases, J lost 4 bases, and 9 bases lay in between. This CDR3 contains 14 residues. CDR3 DNA sequence: TGCGCCAGCAGCTTAGAATCGGGTAATGAAAAACTGTTTTTT. As protein: CASSLESGNEKLFF.

The chain joins TRBV9 to TRBJ1-4, with 9 bases matching TRBD1. This CDR3 spans 15 amino acids. V gave up 3 bases and J gave up 8 bases; unmatched junction bases: 8. Germline assignment: CDR1 SGDLS and CDR2 YYNGEE. The chain's CDR3 is CASSARGQGREKLFF. The CDR3 DNA is TGTGCCAGCAGCGCGCGGGGACAGGGTAGGGAAAAACTGTTTTTT. The full variable domain, with the rest looked up from reference TRBV9 and TRBJ1-4, is DSGVTQTPKHLITATGQRVTLRCSPRSGDLSVYWYQQSLDQGLQFLIQYYNGEERAKGNILERFSAQQFPDLHSELNLSSLELGDSALYFCASSARGQGREKLFFGSGTQLSVL.

CDR3 sequence: CASSTGTQRTGELFF. Here the CDR3 DNA reads TGTGCCAGTTCCACCGGGACCCAACGCACCGGGGAGCTGTTTTTT. The chain recombines TRBV18 with TRBJ2-2; D might be TRBD1 or TRBD2, each matching 5 bases. V lost 9 bases to trimming and J lost 4 bases, with 18 bases between them. Germline V gene data show CDR1 as KGHSH and CDR2 as LQKENI. The CDR3 length is 15 residues.

The genes are TRBV28 and TRBJ1-1; D is possibly TRBD1 (5 bases). The germline CDR1 and CDR2 sequences are MDHEN and SYDVKM. The CDR3 runs 13 residues. The V end was cut by 10 bases, the J end by 1 base, with 13 bases between. The CDR3 DNA follows: TGTGCCATAAAGGGGTCCGGGAACACTGAAGCTTTCTTT. Translation gives CAIKGSGNTEAFF.